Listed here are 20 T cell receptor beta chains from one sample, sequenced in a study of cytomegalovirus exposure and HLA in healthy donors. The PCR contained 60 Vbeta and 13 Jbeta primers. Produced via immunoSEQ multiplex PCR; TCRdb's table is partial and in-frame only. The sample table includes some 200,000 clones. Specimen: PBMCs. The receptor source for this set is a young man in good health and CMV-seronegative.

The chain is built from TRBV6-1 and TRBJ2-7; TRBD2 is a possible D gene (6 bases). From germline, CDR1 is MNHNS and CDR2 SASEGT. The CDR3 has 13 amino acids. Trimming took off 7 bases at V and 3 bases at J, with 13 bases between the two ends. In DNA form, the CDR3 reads TGTGCCAGCACCACCCTGACTAGCTACGAGCAGTACTTC. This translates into CASTTLTSYEQYF.

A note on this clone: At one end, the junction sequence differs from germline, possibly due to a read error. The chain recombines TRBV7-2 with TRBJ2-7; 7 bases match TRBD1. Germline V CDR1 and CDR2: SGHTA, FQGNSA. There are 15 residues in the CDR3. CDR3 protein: CAGSFVGGASYEQYF. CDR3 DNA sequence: TGTGCCGGCAGCTTTGTAGGGGGCGCCTCCTACGAGCAGTACTTC.

CDR3 loop: CASSPGGGNQPQHF. DNA for the CDR3: TGTGCCAGCAGTCCCGGGGGAGGCAATCAGCCCCAGCATTTT. The chain is built from TRBV2 and TRBJ1-5; possible D gene TRBD1, 5 bases. Trimming pared 5 bases from V and 2 bases from J, leaving 10 bases between. This CDR3 spans 14 amino acids. Germline V gene lookup returns CDR1 SNHLY and CDR2 FYNNEI.

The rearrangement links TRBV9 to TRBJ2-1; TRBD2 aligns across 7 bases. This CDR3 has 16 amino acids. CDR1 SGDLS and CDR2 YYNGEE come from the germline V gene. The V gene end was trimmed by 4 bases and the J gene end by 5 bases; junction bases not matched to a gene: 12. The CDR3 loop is CASSPNVAGAHNEQFF. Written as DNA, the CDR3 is TGTGCCAGCAGCCCGAACGTGGCGGGAGCCCACAATGAGCAGTTCTTC. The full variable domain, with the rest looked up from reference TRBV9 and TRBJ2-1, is DSGVTQTPKHLITATGQRVTLRCSPRSGDLSVYWYQQSLDQGLQFLIQYYNGEERAKGNILERFSAQQFPDLHSELNLSSLELGDSALYFCASSPNVAGAHNEQFFGPGTRLTVL.

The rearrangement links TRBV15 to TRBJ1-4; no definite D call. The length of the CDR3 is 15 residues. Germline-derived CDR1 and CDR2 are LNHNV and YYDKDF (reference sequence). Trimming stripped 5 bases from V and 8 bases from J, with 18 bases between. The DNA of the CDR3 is TGTGCCACCAGCTTACCCGGGAGGGTTGGAGAAAAACTGTTTTTT. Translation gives CATSLPGRVGEKLFF.

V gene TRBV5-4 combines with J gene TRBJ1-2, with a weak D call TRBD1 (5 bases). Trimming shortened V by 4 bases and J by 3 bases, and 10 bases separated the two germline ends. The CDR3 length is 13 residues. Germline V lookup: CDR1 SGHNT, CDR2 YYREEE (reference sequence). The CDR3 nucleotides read TGTGCCAGCAGCCACGACAGTGACTATGGCTACACCTTC. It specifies CASSHDSDYGYTF.

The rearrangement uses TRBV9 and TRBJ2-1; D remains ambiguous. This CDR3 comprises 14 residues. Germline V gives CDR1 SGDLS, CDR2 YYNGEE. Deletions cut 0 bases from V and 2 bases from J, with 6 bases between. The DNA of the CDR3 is TGTGCCAGCAGCGTAGTTGCGGCCTACAATGAGCAGTTCTTC. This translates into CASSVVAAYNEQFF.

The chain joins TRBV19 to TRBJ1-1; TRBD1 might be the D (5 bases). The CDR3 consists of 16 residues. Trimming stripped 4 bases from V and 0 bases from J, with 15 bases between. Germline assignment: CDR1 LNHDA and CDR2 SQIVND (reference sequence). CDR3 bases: TGTGCCAGTAGTACTATCGACAGTCCCATGAACACTGAAGCTTTCTTT. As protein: CASSTIDSPMNTEAFF.

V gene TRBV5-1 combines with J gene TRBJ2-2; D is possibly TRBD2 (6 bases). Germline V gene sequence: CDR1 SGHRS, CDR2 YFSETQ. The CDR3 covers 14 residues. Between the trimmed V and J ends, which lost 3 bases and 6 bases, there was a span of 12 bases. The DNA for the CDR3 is TGCGCCAGCAGCTCGGTGGGGGGAGCCGGGGAGCTGTTTTTT. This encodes CASSSVGGAGELFF.

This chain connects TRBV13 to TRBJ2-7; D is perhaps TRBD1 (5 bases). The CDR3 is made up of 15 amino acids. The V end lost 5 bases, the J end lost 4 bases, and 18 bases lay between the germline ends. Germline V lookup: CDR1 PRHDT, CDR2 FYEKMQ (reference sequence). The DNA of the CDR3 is TGTGCCAGCAGCCCTAGACAGCACGACTCGTACGAGCAGTACTTC. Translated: CASSPRQHDSYEQYF.

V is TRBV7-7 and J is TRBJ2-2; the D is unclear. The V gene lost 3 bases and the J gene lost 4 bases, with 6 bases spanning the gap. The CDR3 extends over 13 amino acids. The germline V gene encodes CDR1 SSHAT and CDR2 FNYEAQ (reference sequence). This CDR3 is CASSFTSTGELFF. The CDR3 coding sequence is TGTGCCAGCAGCTTTACATCCACCGGGGAGCTGTTTTTT.

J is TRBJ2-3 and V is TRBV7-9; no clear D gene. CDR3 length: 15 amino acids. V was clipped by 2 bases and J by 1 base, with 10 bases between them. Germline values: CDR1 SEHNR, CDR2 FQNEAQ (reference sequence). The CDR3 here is CASSLRLFGTDTQYF. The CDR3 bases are TGTGCCAGCAGCTTAAGACTTTTCGGCACAGATACGCAGTATTTT. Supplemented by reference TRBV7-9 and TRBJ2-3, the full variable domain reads DTGVSQNPRHKITKRGQNVTFRCDPISEHNRLYWYRQTLGQGPEFLTYFQNEAQLEKSRLLSDRFSAERPKGSFSTLEIQRTEQGDSAMYLCASSLRLFGTDTQYFGPGTRLTVL.

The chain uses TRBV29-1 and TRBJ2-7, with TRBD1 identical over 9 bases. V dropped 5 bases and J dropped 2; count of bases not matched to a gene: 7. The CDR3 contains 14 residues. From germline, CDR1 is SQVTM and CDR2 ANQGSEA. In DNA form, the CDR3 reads TGCAGCGTTCGGACAGGGGTATCGGCCTACGAGCAGTACTTC. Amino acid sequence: CSVRTGVSAYEQYF.

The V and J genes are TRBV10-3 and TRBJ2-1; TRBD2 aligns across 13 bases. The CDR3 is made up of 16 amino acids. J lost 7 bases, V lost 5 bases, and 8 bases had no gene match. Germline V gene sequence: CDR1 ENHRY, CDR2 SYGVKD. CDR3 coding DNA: TGTGCCATCAGTTCGGGACTAGCGGGAAGGTCGAATGAGCAGTTCTTC. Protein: CAISSGLAGRSNEQFF.

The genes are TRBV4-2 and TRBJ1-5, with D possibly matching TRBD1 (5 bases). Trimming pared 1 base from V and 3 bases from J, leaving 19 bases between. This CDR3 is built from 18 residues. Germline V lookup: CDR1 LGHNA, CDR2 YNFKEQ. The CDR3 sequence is CASSQAEGWGYDNQPQHF. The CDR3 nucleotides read TGTGCCAGCAGCCAAGCTGAAGGGTGGGGCTACGACAATCAGCCCCAGCATTTT.

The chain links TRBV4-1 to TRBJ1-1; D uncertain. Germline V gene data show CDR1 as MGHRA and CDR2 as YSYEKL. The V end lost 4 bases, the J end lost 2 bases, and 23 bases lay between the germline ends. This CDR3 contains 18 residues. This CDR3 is CASSPGMQRRKLNTEAFF. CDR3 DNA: TGCGCCAGCAGCCCCGGAATGCAACGGAGGAAACTTAACACTGAAGCTTTCTTT.

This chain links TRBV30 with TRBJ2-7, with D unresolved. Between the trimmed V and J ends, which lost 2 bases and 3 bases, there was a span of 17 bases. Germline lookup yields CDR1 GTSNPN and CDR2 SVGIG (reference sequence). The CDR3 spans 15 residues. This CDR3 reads CAWSSLLLPDYEQYF. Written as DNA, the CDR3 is TGTGCCTGGAGTAGCCTCTTGCTACCCGACTACGAGCAGTACTTC.

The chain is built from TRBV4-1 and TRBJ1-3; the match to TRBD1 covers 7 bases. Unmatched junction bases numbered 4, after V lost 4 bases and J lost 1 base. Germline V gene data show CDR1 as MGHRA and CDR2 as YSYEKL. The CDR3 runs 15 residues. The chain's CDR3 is CASSPTGASGNTIYF. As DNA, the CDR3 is TGCGCCAGCAGCCCCACAGGGGCATCTGGAAACACCATATATTTT.

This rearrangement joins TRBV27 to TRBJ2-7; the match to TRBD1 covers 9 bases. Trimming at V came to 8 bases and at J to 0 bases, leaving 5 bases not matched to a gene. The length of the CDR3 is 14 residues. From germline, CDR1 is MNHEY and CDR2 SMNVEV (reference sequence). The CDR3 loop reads CASGRDRDSYEQYF. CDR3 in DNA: TGTGCCAGCGGAAGGGACAGGGACTCCTACGAGCAGTACTTC.

CDR3 amino acids: CAISEVDEQYF. The DNA for the CDR3 is TGTGCCATCAGTGAGGTAGACGAGCAGTACTTC. The chain employs TRBV10-3 and TRBJ2-7, with D unresolved. From germline, CDR1 is ENHRY and CDR2 SYGVKD. Trimming shortened V by 2 bases and J by 5 bases, and 4 bases separated the two germline ends. This CDR3 is 11 amino acids long.